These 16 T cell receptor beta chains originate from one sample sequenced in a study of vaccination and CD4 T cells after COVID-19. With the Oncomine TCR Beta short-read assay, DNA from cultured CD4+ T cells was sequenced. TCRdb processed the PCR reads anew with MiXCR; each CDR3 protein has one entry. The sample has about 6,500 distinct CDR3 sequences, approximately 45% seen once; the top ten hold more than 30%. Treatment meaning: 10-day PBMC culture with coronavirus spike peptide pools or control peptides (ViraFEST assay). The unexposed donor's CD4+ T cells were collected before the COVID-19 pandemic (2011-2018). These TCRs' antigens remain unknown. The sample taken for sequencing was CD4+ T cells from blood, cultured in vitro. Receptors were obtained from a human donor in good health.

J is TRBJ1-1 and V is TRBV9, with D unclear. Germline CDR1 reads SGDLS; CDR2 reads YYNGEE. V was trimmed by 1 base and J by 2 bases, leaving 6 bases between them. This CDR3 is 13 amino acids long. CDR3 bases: TGTGCCAGCAGCGTAAAATCCAACACTGAAGCTTTCTTT. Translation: CASSVKSNTEAFF.

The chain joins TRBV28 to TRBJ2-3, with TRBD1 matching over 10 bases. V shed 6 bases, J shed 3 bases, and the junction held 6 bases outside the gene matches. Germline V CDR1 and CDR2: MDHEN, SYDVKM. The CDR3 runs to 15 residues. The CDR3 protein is CASSAGTGETDTQYF. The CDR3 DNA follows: TGTGCCAGCAGCGCCGGGACAGGGGAGACAGATACGCAGTATTTT.

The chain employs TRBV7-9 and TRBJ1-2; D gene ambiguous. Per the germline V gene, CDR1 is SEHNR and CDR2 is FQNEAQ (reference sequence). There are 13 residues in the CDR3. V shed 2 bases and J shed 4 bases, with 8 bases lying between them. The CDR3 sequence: CASSLPGLYGYTF. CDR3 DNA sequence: TGTGCCAGCAGCTTACCGGGCCTCTATGGCTACACCTTC.

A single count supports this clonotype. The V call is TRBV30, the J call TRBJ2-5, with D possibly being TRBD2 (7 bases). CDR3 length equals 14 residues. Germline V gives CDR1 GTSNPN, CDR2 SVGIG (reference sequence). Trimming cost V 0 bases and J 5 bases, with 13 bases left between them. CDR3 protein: CAWSVKGGGETQYF. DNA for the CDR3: TGTGCCTGGAGTGTCAAGGGGGGGGGTGAGACCCAGTACTTC.

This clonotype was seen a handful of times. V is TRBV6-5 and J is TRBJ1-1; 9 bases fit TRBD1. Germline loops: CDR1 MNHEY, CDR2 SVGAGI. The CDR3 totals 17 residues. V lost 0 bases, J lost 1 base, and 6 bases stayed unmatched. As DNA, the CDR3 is TGTGCCAGCAGTTACTCGGGGACAGGGACTACGAACACTGAAGCTTTCTTT. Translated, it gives CASSYSGTGTTNTEAFF.

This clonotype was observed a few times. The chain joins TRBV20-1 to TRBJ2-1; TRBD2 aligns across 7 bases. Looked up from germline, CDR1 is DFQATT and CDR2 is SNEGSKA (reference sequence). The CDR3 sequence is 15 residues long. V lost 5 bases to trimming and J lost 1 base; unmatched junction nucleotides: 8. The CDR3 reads CSAGLGGSSYNEQFF. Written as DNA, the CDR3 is TGCAGTGCTGGCCTAGGCGGGAGTTCCTACAATGAGCAGTTCTTC.

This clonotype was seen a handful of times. The CDR3 region is CASSPNRGGGALGYTF. DNA of the CDR3: TGTGCCAGCTCACCCAACCGGGGTGGGGGGGCGCTTGGCTACACCTTC. V and J are TRBV6-1 and TRBJ1-2, with D possibly matching TRBD1 (6 bases). Germline V gene lookup returns CDR1 MNHNS and CDR2 SASEGT. The CDR3 runs 16 residues. V lost 8 bases to trimming and J lost 7 bases, with 26 bases between them.

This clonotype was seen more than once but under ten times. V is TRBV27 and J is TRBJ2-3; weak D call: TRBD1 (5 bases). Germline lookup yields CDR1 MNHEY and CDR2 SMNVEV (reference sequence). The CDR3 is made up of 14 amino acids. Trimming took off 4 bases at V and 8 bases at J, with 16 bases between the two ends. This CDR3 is CASSYNHPGATQYF. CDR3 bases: TGTGCCAGCAGTTATAATCACCCTGGGGCTACGCAGTATTTT.

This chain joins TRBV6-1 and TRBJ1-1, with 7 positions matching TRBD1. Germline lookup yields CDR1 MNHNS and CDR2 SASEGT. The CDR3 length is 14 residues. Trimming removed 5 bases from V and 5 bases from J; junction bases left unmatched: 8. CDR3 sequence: CASSPTGVGTEAFF. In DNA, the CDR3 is TGTGCCAGCAGTCCTACAGGGGTAGGAACTGAAGCTTTCTTT.

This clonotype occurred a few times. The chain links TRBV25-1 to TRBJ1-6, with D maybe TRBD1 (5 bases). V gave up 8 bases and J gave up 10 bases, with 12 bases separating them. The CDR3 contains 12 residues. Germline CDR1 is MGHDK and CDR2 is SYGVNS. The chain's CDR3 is CASGQKGSPLHF. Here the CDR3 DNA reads TGTGCCAGCGGGCAAAAGGGGTCACCCCTCCACTTT.

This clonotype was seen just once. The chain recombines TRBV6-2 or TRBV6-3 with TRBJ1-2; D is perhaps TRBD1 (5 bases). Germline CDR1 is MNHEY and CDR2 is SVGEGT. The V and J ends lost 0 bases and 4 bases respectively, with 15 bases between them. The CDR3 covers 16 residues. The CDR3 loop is CASSYSSRGRLYGYTF. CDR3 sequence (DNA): TGTGCCAGCAGTTACTCGAGCCGGGGCAGGCTCTATGGCTACACCTTC.

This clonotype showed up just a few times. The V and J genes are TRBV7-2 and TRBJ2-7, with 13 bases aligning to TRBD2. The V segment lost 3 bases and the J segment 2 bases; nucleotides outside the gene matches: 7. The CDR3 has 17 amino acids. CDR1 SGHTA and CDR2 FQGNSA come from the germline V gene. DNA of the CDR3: TGTGCCAGCAGCTTGGGACTAGCGGGGCGGCCCGCCTACGAGCAGTACTTC. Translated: CASSLGLAGRPAYEQYF.

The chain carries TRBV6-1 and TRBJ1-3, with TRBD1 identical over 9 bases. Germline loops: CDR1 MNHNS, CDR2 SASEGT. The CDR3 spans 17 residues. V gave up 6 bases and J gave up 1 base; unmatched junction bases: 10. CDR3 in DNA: TGTGCCAGCAGCGCACCGGGACAGGGCGTTTCTGGAAACACCATATATTTT. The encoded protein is CASSAPGQGVSGNTIYF.

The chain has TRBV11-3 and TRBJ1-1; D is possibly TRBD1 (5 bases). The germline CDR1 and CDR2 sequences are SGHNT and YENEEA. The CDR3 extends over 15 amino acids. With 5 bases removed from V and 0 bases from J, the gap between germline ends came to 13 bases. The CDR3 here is CASSDSDSLNTEAFF. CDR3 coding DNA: TGTGCCAGCAGCGATTCTGACAGCCTGAACACTGAAGCTTTCTTT.

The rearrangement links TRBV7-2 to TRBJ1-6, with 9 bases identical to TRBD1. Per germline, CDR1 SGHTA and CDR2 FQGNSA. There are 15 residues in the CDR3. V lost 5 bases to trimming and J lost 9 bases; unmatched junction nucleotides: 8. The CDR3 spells CASSPNRGLGSPLHF. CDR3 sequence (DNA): TGTGCCAGCAGCCCCAACAGGGGGCTCGGTTCACCCCTCCACTTT.

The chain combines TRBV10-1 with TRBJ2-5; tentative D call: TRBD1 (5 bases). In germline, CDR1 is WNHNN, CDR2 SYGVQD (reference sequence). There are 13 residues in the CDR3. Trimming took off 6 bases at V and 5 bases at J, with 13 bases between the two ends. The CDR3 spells CASSMGRVETQYF. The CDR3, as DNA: TGCGCCAGCAGCATGGGCAGGGTGGAGACCCAGTACTTC.